This T cell receptor beta chain was identified during a study of blood T cell repertoires in COVID-19. Study information: The United States, Italy and Spain provided the acute and convalescent COVID-19 samples. In each case, the material was cDNA or gDNA derived from T cells, B-cell-depleted T cells, or PBMCs.

CDR1 is LGHNA and CDR2 is YSLEER in the germline V gene. V was shortened by 0 bases and J by 4 bases, with 15 bases between the two germline ends. The CDR3 runs to 17 residues. Original analysis: Amplification of reference gene primers provided the estimated nucleated cell counts. Profiling relied on immunoSEQ multiplex PCR, and the TCRdb table lists in-frame clones only, not all of them. V and J calls plus clone size are reproduced from that table; the DNA served to infer D and trimming. The sample includes about 240,000 clones, around 87% of them seen just once. The V and J genes are TRBV4-3 and TRBJ2-2; D unclear. This receptor was obtained from a woman between 70 and 85 years old with active or convalescent COVID-19. Sequencing was done on a sample of peripheral blood. CDR3: CASSQDVDTFFTGELFF. CDR3 DNA sequence: TGCGCCAGCAGCCAAGATGTCGACACCTTTTTCACCGGGGAGCTGTTTTTT.